This T cell receptor (beta chain) derives from a study of vaccination and CD4 T cells after COVID-19. The overall study: Comprising six males and four females, the convalescent participants counted two Hispanic individuals among them. Regarding the study as a whole: Median SARS-CoV-2-reactive clonotype numbers went from 21 to 38; this increase was not significant. Among reactive clones from convalescent patients, a median about 83% appeared only post-vaccination.

V lost 2 bases and J 1 base, leaving 8 bases between the germline ends. This CDR3 is 15 amino acids long. Germline V lookup: CDR1 SGHAT, CDR2 FQNNGV. The Oncomine TCR Beta short-read assay was applied to DNA of cultured CD4+ T cells. TCRdb redid the calling of the PCR reads with MiXCR, one entry per CDR3 protein. The table shows about 20,000 distinct CDR3 sequences, with roughly 51% occurring only once. Treatment noted: roughly 10-day PBMC culture with coronavirus spike peptide pools or control peptides (ViraFEST assay). Each well held under 2.5 million PBMCs in IL-2 (about 9.3 IU/ml) medium with around 9.4 ug/ml peptide pools. Regarding this clonotype: No antigen is known for it.

The chain recombines TRBV11-2 with TRBJ2-2; maybe TRBD1 (6 bases). Sequenced: CD4+ T cells from blood, cultured in vitro. This clonotype was sampled from a human donor who had recovered from COVID-19. CDR3 DNA: TGTGCCAGCAGCTTACAGGGGATGAACACCGGGGAGCTGTTTTTT. It codes for CASSLQGMNTGELFF.